This T cell receptor (beta chain) was captured in a study of glioma-infiltrating T cells. TCR alpha and beta CDR3 regions were amplified from RNA using iRepertoire nested multiplex PCR. Input was about 95-400 ng of tissue mRNA or PBMC total RNA. In TCRdb, the multiplex PCR reads were re-called with MiXCR into one record per CDR3 protein. The sample lists around 190,000 distinct CDR3 sequences; more than 25% were seen once. To note about this clonotype: Its cognate antigen is unknown.

Points from the study as a whole: Very few CDR3 sequences were shared between tissue and blood. Non-neoplastic patients had below-expected tissue-blood divergence, while all gliomas exceeded expectation.

Germline V gene data show CDR1 as SGHTA and CDR2 as FQGTGA. Trimming stripped 5 bases from V and 2 bases from J, with 12 bases between. The CDR3 is 14 amino acids. The source of this sequence is a human donor with low-grade glioma or glioblastoma, undergoing nonglioma brain surgery, or in good health (not recorded which). The chain joins TRBV7-3 to TRBJ2-5; either TRBD1 or TRBD2 may fit D (5 bases each). Sequences were obtained from glioma tissue, nonneoplastic brain tissue, or PBMCs (not recorded which). Here the CDR3 reads CASSVEGRQETQYF. The CDR3 DNA reads TGTGCCAGCAGCGTAGAGGGGCGACAAGAGACCCAGTACTTC.